The 5 T cell receptor beta chains below all came from one sample that was sequenced in a study of graft-versus-host responses after intestinal transplantation. These receptors' targets are unknown. The data were produced by immunoSEQ multiplex PCR, yet TCRdb's version contains in-frame clones alone and is incomplete. The sample records roughly 100,000 clones, around 92% being singletons. Sequenced material: unstimulated CD8+ T cells sorted from spleen or lymph node cells, taken before transplant. These receptors were collected from a human donor who was the organ donor for an intestinal transplant.

Of note for this clone: The sample carries other DNA sequences with the same CDR3. The V call is TRBV9, the J call TRBJ1-2; 11 bases fit TRBD1. The V segment lost 3 bases and the J segment 3 bases; nucleotides outside the gene matches: 1. Looked up from germline, CDR1 is SGDLS and CDR2 is YYNGEE. The CDR3 runs 14 residues. DNA of the CDR3: TGTGCCAGCAGCGGGACAGGGGGCGACTATGGCTACACCTTC. As protein: CASSGTGGDYGYTF.

The rearrangement links TRBV28 to TRBJ2-2; maybe TRBD1 (6 bases). Germline V gene data show CDR1 as MDHEN and CDR2 as SYDVKM. V lost 5 bases to trimming and J lost 5 bases, with 18 bases between them. The CDR3 has 16 residues. The CDR3 bases are TGTGCCAGCAGTACGGTCCTGGCAGGGGTGACCGGGGAGCTGTTTTTT. The encoded protein is CASSTVLAGVTGELFF.

V and J are TRBV5-1 and TRBJ2-5; 12 nucleotides agree with TRBD2. V dropped 3 bases and J dropped 4; count of bases not matched to a gene: 7. Germline loops: CDR1 SGHRS, CDR2 YFSETQ. The CDR3 contains 16 residues. The CDR3 region is CASSWPELAGGETQYF. Written as DNA, the CDR3 is TGCGCCAGCAGCTGGCCGGAACTAGCGGGAGGAGAGACCCAGTACTTC.

The chain uses TRBV28 and TRBJ2-7, with TRBD2 matching over 9 bases. V trimming: 2 bases; J trimming: 4 bases; junction bases outside the gene matches: 3. The CDR3 has 14 residues. Germline values: CDR1 MDHEN, CDR2 SYDVKM. This CDR3 reads CASSLRLAVYEQYF. In DNA, the CDR3 is TGTGCCAGCAGTTTACGACTAGCGGTGTACGAGCAGTACTTC.

V usage is TRBV28 and J usage is TRBJ1-1; D perhaps matches TRBD1 (5 bases). The V end was cut by 5 bases, the J end by 0 bases, with 13 bases between. From germline, CDR1 is MDHEN and CDR2 SYDVKM. The CDR3 has 15 amino acids. The CDR3 here is CASSPPRGMNTEAFF. The CDR3 DNA reads TGTGCCAGCAGTCCCCCCCGGGGGATGAACACTGAAGCTTTCTTT.